This T cell receptor (beta chain) was captured in a study of CD8+ T cells in alopecia areata. As for treatment: oral pan-JAK inhibitor, 5-10 mg twice daily. cDNA serving as the sequencing template came from extracted, reverse transcribed RNA. The repertoire was sequenced with immunoSEQ multiplex PCR; TCRdb's copy has only in-frame clones and lacks some. The sample consists of some 200,000 clones, about three fifths of them appearing once. This clone was counted between two and nine times. Germline V gene sequence: CDR1 SGHRS, CDR2 YFSETQ. There are 19 residues in the CDR3. With 0 bases removed from V and 0 bases from J, the gap between germline ends came to 16 bases.

Source: CD4+ T cells sorted from blood, taken at week 24, from a patient treated with tofacitinib. The chain has TRBV5-1 and TRBJ2-6; TRBD1 might be the D (6 bases). This sequence was found in a human donor with alopecia areata. The CDR3 protein is CASSLGLQGSSSGANVLTF. CDR3 bases: TGCGCCAGCAGCTTGGGCCTACAGGGTTCGAGCTCTGGGGCCAACGTCCTGACTTTC.